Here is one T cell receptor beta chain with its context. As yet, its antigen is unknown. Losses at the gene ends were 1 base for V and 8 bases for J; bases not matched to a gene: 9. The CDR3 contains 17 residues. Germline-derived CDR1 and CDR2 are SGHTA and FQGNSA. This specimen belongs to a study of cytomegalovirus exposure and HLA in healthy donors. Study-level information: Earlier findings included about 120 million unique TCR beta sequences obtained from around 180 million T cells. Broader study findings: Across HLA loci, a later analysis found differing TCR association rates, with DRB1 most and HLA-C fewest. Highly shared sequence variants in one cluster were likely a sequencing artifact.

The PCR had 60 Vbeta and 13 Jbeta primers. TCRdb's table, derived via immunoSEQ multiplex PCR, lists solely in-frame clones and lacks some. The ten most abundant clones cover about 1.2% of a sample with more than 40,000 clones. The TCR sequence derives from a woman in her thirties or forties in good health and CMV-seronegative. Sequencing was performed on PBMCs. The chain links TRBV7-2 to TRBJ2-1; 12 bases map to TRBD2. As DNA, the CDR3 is TGTGCCAGCAGCTTAGGTCTAGCGGGAGGGCTAGTTTATGAGCAGTTCTTC. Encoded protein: CASSLGLAGGLVYEQFF.